These T cell receptor beta chains were read from a single sample in a study of cytomegalovirus exposure and HLA in healthy donors. Libraries were prepared by immunoSEQ multiplex PCR; TCRdb keeps only in-frame clonotypes and omits some of them. The data hold around 170,000 clones, with over 60% observed a single time. Sequenced sample: PBMCs. These receptors were collected from a man aged 35 to 55 in good health and CMV-seronegative. CDR3s include the opening cysteine and the closing phenylalanine or tryptophan. A D gene is named only where the DNA matches it firmly. Not every row has a clone size; where given, it reads once, few, many or a size class.

V gene: TRBV7-3; D gene: TRBD1; J gene: TRBJ2-3; clone size: NA; CDR3 protein: CASGAGTGRADTQYF; CDR3 DNA: TGTGCCAGCGGCGCCGGGACAGGGCGCGCAGATACGCAGTATTTT
V gene: TRBV20-1; D gene: TRBD2; J gene: TRBJ2-1; clone size: once; CDR3 protein: CSGTSYNEQFF; CDR3 DNA: TGCAGCGGGACTAGCTACAATGAGCAGTTCTTC
V gene: TRBV27; D gene: TRBD2; J gene: TRBJ2-1; clone size: NA; CDR3 protein: CASRPLAGFSNEQFF; CDR3 DNA: TGTGCCAGCAGACCACTAGCGGGATTTAGCAATGAGCAGTTCTTC
V gene: TRBV7-9; D gene: NA; J gene: TRBJ2-7; clone size: NA; CDR3 protein: CASSREGAGEQYF; CDR3 DNA: TGTGCCAGCAGCCGGGAAGGGGCGGGAGAGCAGTACTTC
V gene: TRBV5-1; D gene: NA; J gene: TRBJ1-5; clone size: NA; CDR3 protein: CASRAGVSGELNQPQHF; CDR3 DNA: TGCGCCAGCAGGGCAGGGGTGAGCGGTGAGCTAAATCAGCCCCAGCATTTT
V gene: TRBV4-1; D gene: NA; J gene: TRBJ2-2; clone size: once; CDR3 protein: CASSQGTRGDTGELFF; CDR3 DNA: TGCGCCAGCAGCCAAGGGACCAGGGGGGACACCGGGGAGCTGTTTTTT
V gene: TRBV7-9; D gene: TRBD2; J gene: TRBJ2-1; clone size: NA; CDR3 protein: CASSLGGGLLDEQFF; CDR3 DNA: TGTGCCAGCAGCTTAGGGGGGGGTCTGTTGGATGAGCAGTTCTTC
V gene: TRBV4-1; D gene: TRBD1; J gene: TRBJ1-6; clone size: NA; CDR3 protein: CASSHQRGTGTGNSPLHF; CDR3 DNA: TGCGCCAGCAGCCACCAAAGGGGGACCGGGACAGGCAATTCACCCCTCCACTTT
V gene: TRBV7-9; D gene: NA; J gene: TRBJ2-2; clone size: NA; CDR3 protein: CASSLTFSGGELFF; CDR3 DNA: TGTGCCAGCAGCCTGACTTTTTCGGGCGGGGAGCTGTTTTTT
V gene: TRBV18; D gene: TRBD2; J gene: TRBJ2-1; clone size: NA; CDR3 protein: CASSPGTSGIGEQFF; CDR3 DNA: TGTGCCAGCTCACCTGGGACTAGCGGGATAGGCGAGCAGTTCTTC
V gene: TRBV6-1; D gene: TRBD1; J gene: TRBJ1-2; clone size: NA; CDR3 protein: CASSVGQGLRGYTF; CDR3 DNA: TGTGCCAGCAGTGTGGGACAGGGGTTACGTGGCTACACCTTC
V gene: TRBV7-2; D gene: TRBD1; J gene: TRBJ1-5; clone size: NA; CDR3 protein: CASSADRVDQPQHF; CDR3 DNA: TGTGCCAGCAGCGCAGACAGGGTTGATCAGCCCCAGCATTTT
V gene: TRBV6-5; D gene: NA; J gene: TRBJ1-1; clone size: NA; CDR3 protein: CASSYMGEFTEAFF; CDR3 DNA: TGTGCCAGCAGTTACATGGGAGAATTCACTGAAGCTTTCTTT
V gene: TRBV30; D gene: TRBD1; J gene: TRBJ2-3; clone size: once; CDR3 protein: CAWSQGADTQYF; CDR3 DNA: TGTGCCTGGAGCCAGGGGGCAGATACGCAGTATTTT
V gene: TRBV6-5; D gene: NA; J gene: TRBJ1-2; clone size: NA; CDR3 protein: CATSGGREYGYTF; CDR3 DNA: TGTGCCACCTCCGGGGGGCGTGAATATGGCTACACCTTC
V gene: TRBV4-1; D gene: NA; J gene: TRBJ1-3; clone size: NA; CDR3 protein: CASSQDQGTGNTIYF; CDR3 DNA: TGCGCCAGCAGCCAAGATCAGGGGACTGGAAACACCATATATTTT
V gene: TRBV5-1; D gene: NA; J gene: TRBJ2-7; clone size: NA; CDR3 protein: CASSRRGTSVDEQYF; CDR3 DNA: TGCGCCAGCAGCCGGAGGGGAACCAGTGTCGACGAGCAGTACTTC
V gene: TRBV7-8; D gene: NA; J gene: TRBJ1-1; clone size: NA; CDR3 protein: CASSSLGDFSLNTEAFF; CDR3 DNA: TGTGCCAGCAGCTCCCTCGGGGACTTCTCGCTGAACACTGAAGCTTTCTTT
V gene: TRBV4-1; D gene: NA; J gene: TRBJ1-1; clone size: NA; CDR3 protein: CASSQTGSGAFF; CDR3 DNA: TGCGCCAGCAGCCAGACTGGTTCGGGAGCTTTCTTT
V gene: TRBV2; D gene: NA; J gene: TRBJ1-1; clone size: NA; CDR3 protein: CATGGWRNTEAFF; CDR3 DNA: TGTGCCACGGGGGGGTGGCGGAACACTGAAGCTTTCTTT
V gene: TRBV5-6; D gene: TRBD1; J gene: TRBJ2-7; clone size: once; CDR3 protein: CASSLGTVSYEQYF; CDR3 DNA: TGTGCCAGCAGCCTGGGGACAGTATCCTACGAGCAGTACTTC
V gene: TRBV25-1; D gene: NA; J gene: TRBJ1-2; clone size: NA; CDR3 protein: CASSGGGSTNYGYTF; CDR3 DNA: TGTGCCAGCAGTGGAGGGGGATCCACTAACTATGGCTACACCTTC
V gene: TRBV7-2; D gene: TRBD1; J gene: TRBJ2-7; clone size: NA; CDR3 protein: CASSPQGTASYEQYF; CDR3 DNA: TGTGCCAGCAGCCCCCAAGGGACAGCATCCTACGAGCAGTACTTC
V gene: TRBV5-1; D gene: TRBD1; J gene: TRBJ1-4; clone size: NA; CDR3 protein: CASSLADRDGEKLFF; CDR3 DNA: TGCGCCAGCAGCTTGGCGGACAGGGATGGTGAAAAACTGTTTTTT